This passage covers 17 T cell receptor beta chains from one sample sequenced in a study of blood T cell repertoires in COVID-19. Data came from immunoSEQ multiplex PCR; TCRdb stores just in-frame clones and leaves some out. The sample includes approximately 89,000 clones, 75% to 90% of them seen just once. Sequencing was done on a sample of peripheral blood. The receptors here all came from a woman aged 80 or older with acute or convalescent COVID-19.

V gene TRBV10-3 combines with J gene TRBJ2-5, with 9 bases lining up with TRBD1. Germline CDR1 ENHRY, CDR2 SYGVKD. Unmatched junction bases numbered 7, after V lost 4 bases and J lost 1 base. The CDR3 spans 16 residues. CDR3 sequence (DNA): TGTGCCATCAGTGGGGGACAGGGTGGGATCCAAGAGACCCAGTACTTC. Translating gives CAISGGQGGIQETQYF.

This sequence joins TRBV5-6 and TRBJ2-7; weak D call: TRBD1 (6 bases). Trimming stripped 3 bases from V and 4 bases from J, with 14 bases between. The CDR3 is 14 residues long. Germline CDR1 SGHDT, CDR2 YYEEEE. This CDR3 is CASSWTVGLYEQYF. The DNA of the CDR3 is TGTGCCAGCAGCTGGACAGTAGGTCTTTACGAGCAGTACTTC.

This sequence joins TRBV27 and TRBJ1-1, with D possibly being TRBD1 (5 bases). The CDR3 consists of 15 residues. The germline gives CDR1 MNHEY, CDR2 SMNVEV (reference sequence). The V and J ends lost 5 bases and 2 bases respectively, with 15 bases between them. This chain's CDR3 is CASSLRRDRNTEAFF. The CDR3 DNA is TGTGCCAGCAGTCTGAGGCGGGACCGAAACACTGAAGCTTTCTTT.

CDR3: CATSRGGTLAAQETQYF. As DNA, the CDR3 is TGTGCCACCAGCAGAGGGGGTACTTTAGCGGCCCAAGAGACCCAGTACTTC. The chain recombines TRBV15 with TRBJ2-5, with D perhaps matching TRBD2 (6 bases). V lost 1 base and J lost 1, with 16 bases in between. The CDR3 has 17 residues. Germline CDR1 is LNHNV and CDR2 is YYDKDF (reference sequence).

This clone was picked up one time. The V and J genes are TRBV9 and TRBJ2-1; TRBD1 is a possible D gene (6 bases). The V end was cut by 4 bases, the J end by 6 bases, with 17 bases between. This CDR3 has 15 residues. Germline V gives CDR1 SGDLS, CDR2 YYNGEE. This CDR3 is CASSPLPGVVNEQFF. As DNA, the CDR3 is TGTGCCAGCAGCCCCCTCCCAGGGGTTGTCAATGAGCAGTTCTTC. Variable domain in full (rest from reference TRBV9 and TRBJ2-1): DSGVTQTPKHLITATGQRVTLRCSPRSGDLSVYWYQQSLDQGLQFLIQYYNGEERAKGNILERFSAQQFPDLHSELNLSSLELGDSALYFCASSPLPGVVNEQFFGPGTRLTVL.

The rearrangement joins TRBV18 to TRBJ2-5; D is ambiguous. In germline, CDR1 is KGHSH, CDR2 LQKENI. V was trimmed by 3 bases and J by 6 bases, leaving 11 bases between them. This CDR3 has 13 amino acids. Here the CDR3 DNA reads TGTGCCAGCTCACCTGAGGAGAGGCAGACCCAGTACTTC. Its protein is CASSPEERQTQYF. The whole variable domain, remainder taken from reference TRBV18 and TRBJ2-5, is NAGVMQNPRHLVRRRGQEARLRCSPMKGHSHVYWYRQLPEEGLKFMVYLQKENIIDESGMPKERFSAEFPKEGPSILRIQQVVRGDSAAYFCASSPEERQTQYFGPGTRLLVL.

This clone showed up just a few times. The V and J genes are TRBV7-8 and TRBJ2-4, with 10 positions matching TRBD2. V shed 4 bases, J shed 2 bases, and the junction held 5 bases outside the gene matches. There are 16 residues in the CDR3. The V gene's germline CDR1 is SGHVS and CDR2 FQNEAQ. The CDR3 loop reads CASSSLAGATKNIQYF. In DNA form, the CDR3 reads TGTGCCAGCAGCTCCCTAGCGGGAGCTACCAAAAACATTCAGTACTTC.

The chain combines TRBV7-9 with TRBJ2-7; 11 nucleotides agree with TRBD1. With V trimmed by 0 bases and J by 9 bases, 7 bases remained unmatched. Germline CDR1 and CDR2: SEHNR and FQNEAQ (reference sequence). This CDR3 comprises 15 residues. This CDR3 is CASSLAGQGAAGQYF. Written as DNA, the CDR3 is TGTGCCAGCAGCTTAGCAGGACAGGGGGCAGCTGGGCAGTACTTC.

This sequence joins TRBV6-4 and TRBJ1-4; a weak D match, TRBD1 (6 bases). The V end was cut by 2 bases, the J end by 14 bases, with 12 bases between. This CDR3 spans 12 amino acids. Germline-derived CDR1 and CDR2 are MRHNA and SNTAGT. The CDR3 loop reads CASSDVQGSLFF. The CDR3 region has the DNA TGTGCCAGCAGTGACGTACAGGGATCGCTGTTTTTT.

The chain recombines TRBV19 with TRBJ2-1, with TRBD2 identical over 9 bases. With 1 base clipped from V and 4 bases from J, the junction kept 5 bases outside the gene matches. Germline assignment: CDR1 LNHDA and CDR2 SQIVND (reference sequence). The CDR3 runs to 16 residues. The CDR3 coding sequence is TGTGCCAGTAGTATAGGGGGCGGGAGGGCATACAATGAGCAGTTCTTC. Amino acids: CASSIGGGRAYNEQFF.

V and J are TRBV29-1 and TRBJ1-2, with TRBD1 matching over 11 bases. The CDR3 is 14 residues long. The J segment lost 4 bases and the V segment lost 6 bases, leaving 7 bases of the junction unmatched. Germline V gene data show CDR1 as SQVTM and CDR2 as ANQGSEA. The CDR3 protein is CSVIPGTGGYGYTF. The CDR3, as DNA: TGCAGCGTCATCCCCGGGACAGGGGGCTATGGCTACACCTTC.

The chain recombines TRBV10-3 with TRBJ2-7; the match to TRBD1 covers 9 bases. Trimming cost V 3 bases and J 4 bases; bases outside gene matches: 10. This CDR3 contains 16 residues. Germline V gene data show CDR1 as ENHRY and CDR2 as SYGVKD. CDR3 in amino acids: CAISEPGQGIGYEQYF. CDR3 DNA: TGTGCCATCAGTGAACCGGGACAGGGAATCGGGTACGAGCAGTACTTC.

This chain joins TRBV19 and TRBJ2-1, with 9 bases identical to TRBD2. Germline lookup yields CDR1 LNHDA and CDR2 SQIVND (reference sequence). The CDR3 is 15 residues long. V lost 5 bases and J lost 0; bases outside the gene matches: 2. The CDR3: CASSDSGSSYNEQFF. Written as DNA, the CDR3 is TGTGCCAGTAGTGATAGCGGGAGCTCCTACAATGAGCAGTTCTTC.

This clone has just a few counts. The chain links TRBV18 to TRBJ2-3; D might be TRBD2 (5 bases). V was shortened by 3 bases and J by 2 bases, with 9 bases between the two germline ends. CDR1 KGHSH and CDR2 LQKENI come from the germline V gene. The CDR3 totals 14 residues. This CDR3 is CASSPRRDTDTQYF. The CDR3 DNA is TGTGCCAGCTCACCGAGACGGGACACAGATACGCAGTATTTT. The full variable domain, its missing parts supplied by reference TRBV18 and TRBJ2-3, is NAGVMQNPRHLVRRRGQEARLRCSPMKGHSHVYWYRQLPEEGLKFMVYLQKENIIDESGMPKERFSAEFPKEGPSILRIQQVVRGDSAAYFCASSPRRDTDTQYFGPGTRLTVL.

The chain carries TRBV11-2 and TRBJ2-7, with D possibly matching TRBD2 (6 bases). The CDR3 extends over 15 amino acids. CDR1 SGHAT and CDR2 FQNNGV come from the germline V gene. Trimming removed 3 bases at V and 3 bases at J, with 15 bases between. In nucleotides, the CDR3 is TGTGCCAGCAGCTTGCCCGCCGGGAGCCTCTACGAGCAGTACTTC. It specifies CASSLPAGSLYEQYF.

This chain joins TRBV6-1 and TRBJ1-2, with 7 bases fitting TRBD1. The CDR3 is made up of 16 amino acids. Germline values: CDR1 MNHNS, CDR2 SASEGT. The J segment lost 7 bases and the V segment lost 3 bases, leaving 14 bases of the junction unmatched. CDR3 nucleotide sequence: TGTGCCAGCAGTGAGAGAAGAAATGACAGGGTCGGTGGCTACACCTTC. Translated: CASSERRNDRVGGYTF.

This chain joins TRBV7-2 and TRBJ2-2; no reliable D call. Trimming removed 5 bases at V and 1 base at J, with 8 bases between. Germline lookup yields CDR1 SGHTA and CDR2 FQGNSA. This CDR3 contains 14 residues. The CDR3 region has the DNA TGTGCCAGCAGCCACTCGATGAACACCGGGGAGCTGTTTTTT. It is translated as CASSHSMNTGELFF.